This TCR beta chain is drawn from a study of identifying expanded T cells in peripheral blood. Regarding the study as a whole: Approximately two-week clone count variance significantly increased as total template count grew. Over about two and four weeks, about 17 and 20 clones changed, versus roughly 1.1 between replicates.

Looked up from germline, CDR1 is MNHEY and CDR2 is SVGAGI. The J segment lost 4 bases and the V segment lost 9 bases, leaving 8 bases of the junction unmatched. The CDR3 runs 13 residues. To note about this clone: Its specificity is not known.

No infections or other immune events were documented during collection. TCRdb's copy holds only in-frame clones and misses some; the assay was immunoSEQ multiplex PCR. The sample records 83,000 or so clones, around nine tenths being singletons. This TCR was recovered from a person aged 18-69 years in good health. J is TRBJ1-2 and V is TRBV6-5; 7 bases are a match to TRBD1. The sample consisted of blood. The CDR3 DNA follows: TGTGCCAGGCAAGAAGGGGGCCCCTATGGCTACACCTTC. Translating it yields CARQEGGPYGYTF.